The rows below give T cell receptor beta chains drawn from one sample of a study of regulatory T cells. Sequencing was performed with immunoSEQ multiplex PCR; in TCRdb, only in-frame clones are kept and a portion is missing. In the table there are around 16,000 clones, roughly 82% of which are singletons. Sequencing input: conventional CD4+ T cells sorted from blood. These receptors all stem from a person in their thirties with CD3G deficiency. Each CDR3 is given with its conserved first and last residue. A D gene is named only where the DNA matches it firmly. Clone size is shown for a subset of rows, as once, few, many or a class of expanded clone.

clone size,J gene,D gene,V gene,CDR3 DNA,CDR3 protein
NA,TRBJ1-2,TRBD1,TRBV18,TGTGCCAGCTCAGCTACACAGGGGAGTAACTATGGCTACACCTTC,CASSATQGSNYGYTF
NA,TRBJ1-2,NA,TRBV28,TGTGCCAGCGGGGCCCTGGGGTATGGCTACACCTTC,CASGALGYGYTF
NA,TRBJ2-7,TRBD1,TRBV28,TGTGCCAGCAGTTTATTTAGGACAGGGGCCTACGAGCAGTACTTC,CASSLFRTGAYEQYF
NA,TRBJ1-1,NA,TRBV28,TGTGCCAGCAGCCAGGTAGGGACACATGAAGCTTTCTTT,CASSQVGTHEAFF
NA,TRBJ2-7,NA,TRBV28,TGTGCCAGCAGCCGAACCCGACCCACAAACTACGAGCAGTACTTC,CASSRTRPTNYEQYF
NA,TRBJ1-1,NA,TRBV6-1,TGTGCCAGCAGTGCGAGGCGGGGGATCAACACTGAAGCTTTCTTT,CASSARRGINTEAFF
NA,TRBJ2-1,NA,TRBV18,TGTGCCAGCTCACCACCCAGGGGTAGAGATGAGCAGTTCTTC,CASSPPRGRDEQFF
NA,TRBJ2-7,NA,TRBV6-6,TGTGCCAGCAGTTACAGGGGATTCTACGAGCAGTACTTC,CASSYRGFYEQYF
once,TRBJ1-2,TRBD1,TRBV19,TGTGCCAGTAGTATACGCCGGACAGGGGGAAACTATGGCTACACCTTC,CASSIRRTGGNYGYTF
once,TRBJ2-2,NA,TRBV28,TGTGCCAGCAGCCACTCTGCGCCCGGGGGCTCGAACACCGGGGAGCTGTTTTTT,CASSHSAPGGSNTGELFF